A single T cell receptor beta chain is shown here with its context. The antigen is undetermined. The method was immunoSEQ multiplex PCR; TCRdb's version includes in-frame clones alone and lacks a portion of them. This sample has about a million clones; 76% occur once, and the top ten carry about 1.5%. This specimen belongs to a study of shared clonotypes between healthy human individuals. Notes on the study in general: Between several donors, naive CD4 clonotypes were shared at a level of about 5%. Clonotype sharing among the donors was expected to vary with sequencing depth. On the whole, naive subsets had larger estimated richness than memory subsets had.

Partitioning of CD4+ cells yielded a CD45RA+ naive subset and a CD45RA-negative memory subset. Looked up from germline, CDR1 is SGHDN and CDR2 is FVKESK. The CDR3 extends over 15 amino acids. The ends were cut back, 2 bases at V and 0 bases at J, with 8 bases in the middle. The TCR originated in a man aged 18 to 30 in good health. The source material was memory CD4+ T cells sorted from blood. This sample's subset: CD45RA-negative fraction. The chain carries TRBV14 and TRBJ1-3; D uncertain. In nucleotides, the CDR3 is TGTGCCAGCAGCCAACAGGCTCACTCTGGAAACACCATATATTTT. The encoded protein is CASSQQAHSGNTIYF.